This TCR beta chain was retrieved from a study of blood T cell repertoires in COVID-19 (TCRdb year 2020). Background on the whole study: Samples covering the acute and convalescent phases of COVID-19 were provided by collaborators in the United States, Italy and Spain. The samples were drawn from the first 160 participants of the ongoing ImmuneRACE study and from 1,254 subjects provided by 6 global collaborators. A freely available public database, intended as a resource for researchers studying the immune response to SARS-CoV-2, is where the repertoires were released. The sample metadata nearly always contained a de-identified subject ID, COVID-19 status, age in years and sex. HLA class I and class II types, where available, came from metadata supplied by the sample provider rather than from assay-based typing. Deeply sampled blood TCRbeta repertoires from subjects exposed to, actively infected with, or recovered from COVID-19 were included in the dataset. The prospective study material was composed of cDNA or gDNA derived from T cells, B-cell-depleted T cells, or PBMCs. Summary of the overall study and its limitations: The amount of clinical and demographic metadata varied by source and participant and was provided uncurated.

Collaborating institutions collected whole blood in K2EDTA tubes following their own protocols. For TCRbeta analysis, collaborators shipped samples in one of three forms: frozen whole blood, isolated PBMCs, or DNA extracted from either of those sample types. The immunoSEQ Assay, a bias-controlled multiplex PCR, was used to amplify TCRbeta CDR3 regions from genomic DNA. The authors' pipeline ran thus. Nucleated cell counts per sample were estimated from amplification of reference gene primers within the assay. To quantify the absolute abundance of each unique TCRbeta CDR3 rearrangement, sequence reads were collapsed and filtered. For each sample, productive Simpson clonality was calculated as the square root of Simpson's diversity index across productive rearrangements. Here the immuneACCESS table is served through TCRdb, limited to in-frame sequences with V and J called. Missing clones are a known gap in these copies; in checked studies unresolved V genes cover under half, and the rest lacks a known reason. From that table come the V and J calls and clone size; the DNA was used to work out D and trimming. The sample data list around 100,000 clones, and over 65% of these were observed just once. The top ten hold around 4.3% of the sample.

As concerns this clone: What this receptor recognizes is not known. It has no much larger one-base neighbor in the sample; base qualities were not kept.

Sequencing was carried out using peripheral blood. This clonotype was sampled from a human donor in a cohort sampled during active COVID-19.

This receptor carries the CDR3 CASSIYPGGISTDTQYF. The sequence in DNA is TGTGCCAGTAGTATCTACCCGGGGGGGATCAGCACAGATACGCAGTATTTT. The chain uses TRBV19 and TRBJ2-3, with TRBD2 matching 8 junction bases. From the cysteine through the phenylalanine, the CDR3 covers 17 amino acids. CDR3 DNA is the only sequence kept; it has 51 bases, read in frame from the first base. CDR1 and CDR2 are read off the germline V gene (reference sequence) as LNHDA and SQIVND. At the junction V is shortened by 3 bases and J by 0 bases; bases outside the gene matches: 8.